Sequencing of this T cell receptor beta chain was carried out in a study of blood T cell repertoires in COVID-19. About the study: Sources were T cells, B-cell-depleted T cells, or PBMCs; the material itself was cDNA or gDNA.

The age range of participants was about 18 to 90 years, with residence in about two dozen US areas. Cohorts were determined from participant-reported clinical history. In the 2 weeks before study entry, exposed participants met a COVID-19 case, which was PCR-confirmed or clinician-diagnosed. TCRdb keeps only in-frame clones here, not all; method: immunoSEQ multiplex PCR. In the table there are roughly 320,000 clones, around nine tenths of which are singletons. V was clipped by 6 bases and J by 5 bases, with 13 bases between them. This CDR3 spans 13 amino acids. Germline V gene data show CDR1 as MNHEY and CDR2 as SMNVEV (reference sequence).

This clonotype was obtained from a woman in her thirties who had been exposed to COVID-19. The chain recombines TRBV27 with TRBJ1-1; D is unclear. Input material: PBMCs or T cells enriched from blood (not recorded which). The CDR3 nucleotides read TGTGCCAGCAGGTTTGTGGGAGGTACTGAAGCTTTCTTT. Its protein is CASRFVGGTEAFF.